This is a list of T cell receptor beta chains from one sample in a study of OX40 agonist ivuxolimab in advanced cancers. TCRdb's copy holds only in-frame clones and misses some; the assay was immunoSEQ multiplex PCR. This sample has 77,000 or so clones; approximately 95% occur once, and the top ten carry around 21%. The input for sequencing was CD4+ or CD8+ T cells sorted from blood, taken in a trial of the OX40 agonist ivuxolimab. These TCRs come from an adult with an advanced solid tumor such as melanoma, head and neck, liver or kidney cancer. The CDR3 runs from the conserved cysteine through the conserved F or W. A D gene is named only where the DNA matches it firmly. A row's size may be missing; if present it is once, few, many or a size class.

clone size	V gene	J gene	D gene	CDR3 protein	CDR3 DNA
once	TRBV29-1	TRBJ2-2	NA	CSVESPRGSGELFF	TGCAGCGTTGAATCCCCTAGGGGGTCCGGGGAGCTGTTTTTT
NA	TRBV18	TRBJ1-2	NA	CASSPPTTVSPYGYTF	TGTGCCAGCTCACCACCGACGACAGTGAGCCCCTATGGCTACACCTTC
NA	TRBV11-1	TRBJ1-5	NA	CASSFPRQAPNQPQHF	TGTGCCAGCAGCTTCCCCCGACAGGCGCCTAATCAGCCCCAGCATTTT
NA	TRBV9	TRBJ1-1	NA	CASSGDRNTEAFF	TGTGCCAGCAGCGGTGACAGGAACACTGAAGCTTTCTTT
NA	TRBV4-1	TRBJ1-6	TRBD1	CASSQRQGSYNSPLHF	TGCGCCAGCAGCCAACGACAGGGCTCCTATAATTCACCCCTCCACTTT
NA	TRBV27	TRBJ2-7	TRBD1	CASTRQGINEQYF	TGTGCCAGCACAAGACAGGGAATCAACGAGCAGTACTTC
NA	TRBV6-5	TRBJ1-1	TRBD1	CASSPQGPEAFF	TGTGCCAGCAGCCCACAGGGGCCTGAAGCTTTCTTT
few	TRBV5-1	TRBJ1-2	NA	CASSLVGNYGYTF	TGCGCCAGCAGCTTGGTGGGAAACTATGGCTACACCTTC
NA	TRBV29-1	TRBJ2-2	NA	CSVVENTGELFF	TGCAGCGTTGTGGAGAACACCGGGGAGCTGTTTTTT
NA	TRBV4-2	TRBJ2-4	TRBD2	CASSQDPGGSGKNIQYF	TGTGCCAGCAGCCAAGACCCTGGCGGGAGTGGCAAAAACATTCAGTACTTC
NA	TRBV2	TRBJ2-1	TRBD2	CASTQTGGEQFF	TGTGCCAGCACCCAGACGGGAGGTGAGCAGTTCTTC
NA	TRBV5-6	TRBJ2-2	NA	CASSSETLGELFF	TGTGCCAGCAGCTCCGAAACCTTGGGGGAGCTGTTTTTT
NA	TRBV11-1	TRBJ2-5	TRBD1	CASRDREETQYF	TGTGCCAGCAGGGACAGGGAAGAGACCCAGTACTTC
NA	TRBV6-1	TRBJ1-2	NA	CASSAGGSNYGYTF	TGTGCCAGCAGCGCCGGGGGGTCTAACTATGGCTACACCTTC
once	TRBV19	TRBJ2-3	TRBD1	CASSVGTDTDTQYF	TGTGCCAGTAGTGTCGGGACAGACACAGATACGCAGTATTTT
NA	TRBV27	TRBJ2-5	TRBD2	CASSYEWASGGETQYF	TGTGCCAGCAGTTATGAGTGGGCTAGCGGGGGGGAGACCCAGTACTTC
NA	TRBV19	TRBJ2-7	TRBD2	CATRPRASGSYEQYF	TGTGCCACGAGGCCCCGGGCTAGCGGGAGTTACGAGCAGTACTTC
NA	TRBV28	TRBJ1-2	TRBD1	CDSSLTGMGFGYTF	TGTGACAGCAGTCTGACAGGGATGGGTTTCGGCTACACCTTC
NA	TRBV6-5	TRBJ1-1	NA	CASSYSRQTSEAFF	TGTGCCAGCAGTTACTCCCGGCAGACCTCTGAAGCTTTCTTT
NA	TRBV5-1	TRBJ2-3	TRBD1	CASSPGQGSTDTQYF	TGCGCCAGCAGCCCGGGACAGGGGAGCACAGATACGCAGTATTTT
NA	TRBV19	TRBJ2-7	TRBD1	CASSIRGPYEQYF	TGTGCCAGTAGTATCAGGGGGCCCTACGAGCAGTACTTC
NA	TRBV29-1	TRBJ2-1	TRBD2	CSVEGLAGVGYNEQFF	TGCAGCGTTGAAGGCCTAGCGGGAGTAGGGTACAATGAGCAGTTCTTC
NA	TRBV7-9	TRBJ2-7	TRBD1	CASTTNRDPGTAYEQYF	TGTGCCAGCACCACAAATCGGGACCCCGGGACAGCCTACGAGCAGTACTTC
NA	TRBV27	TRBJ2-2	TRBD2	CASSLSRRWGGAGELFF	TGTGCCAGCAGTTTATCAAGAAGATGGGGGGGGGCCGGGGAGCTGTTTTTT
NA	TRBV7-9	TRBJ2-5	NA	CASSSPGNGETQYF	TGTGCCAGCAGCTCCCCCGGGAACGGGGAGACCCAGTACTTC
NA	TRBV5-3	TRBJ1-6	NA	CASTSEGTNSPLHF	TGTGCCAGCACCTCGGAGGGGACAAATTCACCCCTCCACTTT
NA	TRBV7-9	TRBJ2-5	TRBD2	CASSLDASGIRETQYF	TGTGCCAGCAGCTTAGATGCTAGCGGGATTAGGGAGACCCAGTACTTC
NA	TRBV27	TRBJ2-7	NA	CASSPRGTGTYEQYF	TGTGCCAGCAGTCCCCGCGGGACGGGAACCTACGAGCAGTACTTC
NA	TRBV28	TRBJ1-2	TRBD1	CASSKQRTGAGYTF	TGTGCCAGCAGCAAGCAAAGGACAGGGGCCGGCTACACCTTC
NA	TRBV4-1	TRBJ1-4	NA	CASSQEYSAGNEKLFF	TGCGCCAGCAGCCAAGAATACTCGGCAGGGAATGAAAAACTGTTTTTT
NA	TRBV5-4	TRBJ2-3	TRBD2	CASSWGPSGGNTDTQYF	TGTGCCAGCAGCTGGGGGCCGTCGGGGGGGAACACAGATACGCAGTATTTT
NA	TRBV6-4	TRBJ2-1	NA	CASSERGDNEQFF	TGTGCCAGCAGTGAGAGGGGAGACAATGAGCAGTTCTTC
NA	TRBV6-1	TRBJ2-2	NA	CASSELGFGELFF	TGTGCCAGCAGTGAATTAGGATTCGGGGAGCTGTTTTTT
NA	TRBV27	TRBJ2-3	NA	CASSFQADTDTQYF	TGTGCCAGCAGTTTTCAGGCGGACACAGATACGCAGTATTTT
NA	TRBV7-2	TRBJ2-5	NA	CASSFNPGHIQETQYF	TGTGCCAGCAGCTTCAATCCAGGACATATCCAAGAGACCCAGTACTTC
NA	TRBV6-1	TRBJ1-1	TRBD1	CASSTGGTEAFF	TGTGCCAGCAGTACAGGGGGCACTGAAGCTTTCTTT
NA	TRBV2	TRBJ2-7	NA	CASSDDQISYEQYF	TGTGCCAGCAGTGACGATCAAATTTCCTACGAGCAGTACTTC
NA	TRBV4-1	TRBJ2-1	NA	CASSQTPGPYNEQFF	TGCGCCAGCAGCCAAACGCCAGGGCCCTACAATGAGCAGTTCTTC
NA	TRBV4-3	TRBJ1-5	NA	CASSQDRTETQPQHF	TGCGCCAGCAGCCAAGATCGGACCGAAACTCAGCCCCAGCATTTT
NA	TRBV5-6	TRBJ2-4	NA	CASSLDGGRAKNIQYF	TGTGCCAGCAGCTTGGATGGGGGGCGGGCCAAAAACATTCAGTACTTC
NA	TRBV7-8	TRBJ1-3	NA	CASSFISGGSGNTIYF	TGTGCCAGCAGCTTCATTTCTGGTGGCTCTGGAAACACCATATATTTT
NA	TRBV5-1	TRBJ1-4	TRBD1	CASSLAAGDSGEKLFF	TGCGCCAGCAGCTTGGCCGCCGGGGACAGCGGAGAAAAACTGTTTTTT
NA	TRBV19	TRBJ1-3	NA	CASSLGLATIYF	TGTGCCAGTAGTCTAGGACTGGCCACCATATATTTT
NA	TRBV5-1	TRBJ1-2	NA	CASSGIYGYTF	TGCGCCAGCAGCGGCATCTATGGCTACACCTTC
NA	TRBV19	TRBJ2-7	TRBD1	CASSPGQGAFYEQYF	TGTGCCAGTAGTCCGGGACAGGGGGCGTTCTACGAGCAGTACTTC
NA	TRBV4-3	TRBJ1-5	NA	CASSQDWGSNQPQHF	TGCGCCAGCAGCCAAGATTGGGGTAGCAATCAGCCCCAGCATTTT
NA	TRBV11-2	TRBJ2-7	TRBD2	CASRVAGVGSYEQYF	TGTGCCAGCAGGGTGGCGGGAGTAGGGTCCTACGAGCAGTACTTC
NA	TRBV11-1	TRBJ2-7	TRBD2	CASSFFSGTYEQYF	TGTGCCAGCAGCTTCTTTAGCGGGACCTACGAGCAGTACTTC
NA	TRBV18	TRBJ2-7	TRBD1	CASSHPGTEPPWEQYF	TGTGCCAGCTCACATCCCGGGACAGAGCCACCTTGGGAGCAGTACTTC
NA	TRBV7-9	TRBJ1-2	TRBD1	CASSSTRQGARGYTF	TGTGCCAGCAGTTCTACGAGACAGGGGGCGAGAGGCTACACCTTC
NA	TRBV5-4	TRBJ2-7	NA	CASSSGTVTYEQYF	TGTGCCAGCAGCTCGGGGACGGTTACCTACGAGCAGTACTTC
NA	TRBV5-1	TRBJ2-7	NA	CASSLDAGRSYEQYF	TGCGCCAGCAGCTTGGACGCAGGGAGGTCCTACGAGCAGTACTTC
NA	TRBV27	TRBJ2-7	NA	CASSFSTAYEQYF	TGTGCCAGCAGTTTTTCGACAGCCTACGAGCAGTACTTC